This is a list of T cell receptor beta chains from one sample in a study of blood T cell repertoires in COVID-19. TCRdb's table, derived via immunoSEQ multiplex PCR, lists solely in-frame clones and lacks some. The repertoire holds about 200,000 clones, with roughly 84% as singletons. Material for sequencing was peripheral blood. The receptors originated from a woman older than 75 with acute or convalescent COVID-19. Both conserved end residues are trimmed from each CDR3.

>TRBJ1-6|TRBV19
ASSVQAPNSPLH
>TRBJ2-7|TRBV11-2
ASSPGTSGKKSYEQY
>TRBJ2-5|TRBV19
ASSITQGGMETQY
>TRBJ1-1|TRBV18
ASSSRGGTLLNTEAF
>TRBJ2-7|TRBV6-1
ASRPLAWAPYEQY
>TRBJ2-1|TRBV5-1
ASSPIGRELGEQF
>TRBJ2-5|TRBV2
ASKRGGTETQY
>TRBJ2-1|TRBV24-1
ATSDPSSGDDNEQF
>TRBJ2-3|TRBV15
ATSRDTSGSGDTQY
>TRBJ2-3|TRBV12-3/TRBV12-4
ASSPTGADTQY
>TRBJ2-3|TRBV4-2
ASSQSLGLAGGSDTQY
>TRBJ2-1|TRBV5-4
ASSPQSSYNEQF
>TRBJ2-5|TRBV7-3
ASSLKGQETQY
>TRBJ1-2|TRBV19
ASSPQGDYGYT
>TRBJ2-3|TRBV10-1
ASSKGASTDTQY
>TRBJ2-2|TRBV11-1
ASSLRLAVNTGELF
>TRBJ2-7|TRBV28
ASSGPGLPYEQY
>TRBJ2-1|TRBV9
ASSVEGDTYNEQF
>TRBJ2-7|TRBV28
ASRTGGRYEQY
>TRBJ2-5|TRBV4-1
ASKPGQFQETQY
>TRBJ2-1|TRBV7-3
ASSFGGRAHEQF
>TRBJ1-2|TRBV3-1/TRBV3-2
ASSHLWGQIYGYT
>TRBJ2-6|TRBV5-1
ASSSYRDPGANVLT
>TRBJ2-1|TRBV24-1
ATSDPDRGRHNEQF
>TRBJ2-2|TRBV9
ASSVAVSGDTGELF
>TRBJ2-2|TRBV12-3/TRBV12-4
ASTPSTGELF
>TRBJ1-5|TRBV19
ASSGGFTWGNQPQH